The 28 T cell receptor beta chains below were found in one sample sequenced in a study of blood T cells in healthy people across ages. Combining a sample-barcoded 5' primer with a J-beta primer mix, a second PCR ran for roughly 6 to 12 cycles. MiXCR was run by TCRdb on the 5' RACE reads, yielding one entry per CDR3 protein. The repertoire holds about a million distinct CDR3 sequences, with roughly two fifths as singletons. The sequenced sample consisted of blood. Source of these receptors: a young man in good health.

The chain combines TRBV9 with TRBJ2-3, with TRBD1 matching over 10 bases. Germline V gene sequence: CDR1 SGDLS, CDR2 YYNGEE. This CDR3 comprises 15 residues. V shed 3 bases and J 6 bases; nucleotides not matched to a gene: 7. CDR3 residues: CASSGTGGGSDTQYF. The CDR3 bases are TGTGCCAGCAGCGGGACAGGGGGGGGATCGGATACGCAGTATTTT.

This clonotype was seen a few times. The chain is built from TRBV6-6 and TRBJ2-3, with D tentatively TRBD1 (7 bases). Germline CDR1 is MNHNY and CDR2 is SVGAGI (reference sequence). This CDR3 is 17 amino acids long. Trimming removed 2 bases at V and 7 bases at J, with 22 bases between. CDR3 residues: CASSYAVQGRLSNTQYF. CDR3 DNA sequence: TGTGCCAGCAGTTACGCAGTACAGGGGAGGCTATCAAATACGCAGTATTTT.

The chain couples TRBV12-3 or TRBV12-4 to TRBJ1-5; possibly TRBD1 for D (6 bases). The CDR3 spans 14 residues. The V and J ends lost 3 bases and 5 bases respectively, with 11 bases between them. The CDR3 loop reads CASSFGSGDQPQHF. In nucleotides, the CDR3 is TGTGCCAGCAGTTTCGGGTCAGGGGATCAGCCCCAGCATTTT.

The chain carries TRBV4-2 and TRBJ2-3, with D perhaps TRBD1 or TRBD2 (7 bases each). V was pared by 8 bases and J by 0 bases, with 15 bases between. Germline V gene data show CDR1 as LGHNA and CDR2 as YNFKEQ. The CDR3 loop spans 15 amino acids. The CDR3 sequence: CASLRGGSSTDTQYF. The DNA for the CDR3 is TGTGCCAGCCTCAGGGGGGGGAGTAGCACAGATACGCAGTATTTT.

This clonotype occurred a few times. The CDR3 DNA reads as TGCAGTGCTCTTAAGGCCGGTGGAAACACTGAAGCTTTCTTT. This encodes CSALKAGGNTEAFF. The chain has TRBV20-1 and TRBJ1-1; no firm D call. This CDR3 region has 14 residues. Germline lookup yields CDR1 DFQATT and CDR2 SNEGSKA (reference sequence). The V end was cut by 5 bases, the J end by 2 bases, with 15 bases between.

The chain has TRBV6-2 or TRBV6-3 and TRBJ2-5; the D gene could be TRBD1 or TRBD2 (6 bases each). The CDR3 has 16 residues. Looked up from germline, CDR1 is MNHEY and CDR2 is SVGEGT. Trimming removed 2 bases at V and 11 bases at J, with 24 bases between. The CDR3 nucleotides are TGTGCCAGCAGTTACGGGGGGCAGGGATTCTACAATGAGCAGTACTTC. Translated: CASSYGGQGFYNEQYF.

The rearrangement links TRBV4-2 to TRBJ2-4; 10 bases align to TRBD2. The DNA matches TRBJ2-7 better at its end, which makes the J call doubtful. CDR1 and CDR2 from the germline V gene are LGHNA and YNFKEQ. This CDR3 comprises 15 residues. Written as DNA, the CDR3 is TGTGCCAGCAGCCAAGTTGCTAGCGGGAGCTACGAGCAGTACTTC. The encoded protein is CASSQVASGSYEQYF.

The chain carries TRBV7-2 and TRBJ2-1; 7 bases are shared with TRBD1. Trimming removed 3 bases from V and 2 bases from J; junction bases left unmatched: 7. This CDR3 has 16 residues. Germline CDR1 is SGHTA and CDR2 is FQGNSA. The CDR3, as DNA: TGTGCCAGCAGCTTCGTGACAGGGCTAGCCTACAATGAGCAGTTCTTC. It yields the protein CASSFVTGLAYNEQFF.

This sequence joins TRBV6-1 and TRBJ2-1; D gene ambiguous. Trimming cost V 6 bases and J 4 bases, with 13 bases left between them. The CDR3 is 14 amino acids. Germline-derived CDR1 and CDR2 are MNHNS and SASEGT. The CDR3 nucleotides read TGTGCCAGCAGATCCCTGACAATGTACAATGAGCAGTTCTTC. It is translated as CASRSLTMYNEQFF.

This chain links TRBV4-3 with TRBJ1-2; 10 nucleotides align to TRBD1. Trimming at V came to 1 base and at J to 3 bases, leaving 14 bases not matched to a gene. Germline lookup yields CDR1 LGHNA and CDR2 YSLEER. The CDR3 is 19 amino acids. CDR3 protein: CASSQVLGQGMSRDYGYTF. CDR3 in DNA: TGCGCCAGCAGCCAAGTCTTGGGACAGGGGATGTCAAGGGACTATGGCTACACCTTC.

This clonotype was seen a few times. The chain carries TRBV6-2 or TRBV6-3 and TRBJ2-1; 7 bases map to TRBD2. The CDR3 has 14 residues. Per the germline V gene, CDR1 is MNHEY and CDR2 is SVGEGT. J lost 8 bases, V lost 4 bases, and 8 bases had no gene match. The CDR3 nucleotides are TGTGCCAGCAGTTCGGCTAGCGGACTCCATGAGCAGTTCTTC. Its protein product is CASSSASGLHEQFF.

The chain carries TRBV20-1 and TRBJ2-3; 14 bases match TRBD2. The V segment lost 5 bases and the J segment 6 bases; nucleotides outside the gene matches: 13. CDR3 size: 17 residues. CDR1 is DFQATT and CDR2 is SNEGSKA in the germline V gene (reference sequence). The CDR3 spells CSAPGRLAGGNFDTQYF. The DNA of the CDR3 is TGCAGTGCTCCCGGGAGACTAGCGGGGGGGAATTTTGATACGCAGTATTTT.

This clonotype was seen more than once but under ten times. The chain links TRBV20-1 to TRBJ2-1; tentatively, D is TRBD2 (7 bases). Germline V gene sequence: CDR1 DFQATT, CDR2 SNEGSKA (reference sequence). Trimming took off 5 bases at V and 5 bases at J, with 16 bases between the two ends. This CDR3 has 14 residues. The CDR3 DNA follows: TGCAGTGCTCCAACAGGGAGGGGAAACAATGAGCAGTTCTTC. It encodes CSAPTGRGNNEQFF.

The chain joins TRBV7-2 to TRBJ2-3; D gene uncertain. The CDR3 loop spans 14 amino acids. V was shortened by 6 bases and J by 3 bases, with 13 bases between the two germline ends. Per the germline V gene, CDR1 is SGHTA and CDR2 is FQGNSA. This chain's CDR3 is CASRTPSRTDTQYF. The CDR3 DNA sequence: TGTGCCAGCAGAACCCCGTCCAGGACAGATACGCAGTATTTT. The entire variable domain, with the rest obtained from reference TRBV7-2 and TRBJ2-3, is as follows: GAGVSQSPSNKVTEKGKDVELRCDPISGHTALYWYRQSLGQGLEFLIYFQGNSAPDKSGLPSDRFSAERTGGSVSTLTIQRTQQEDSAVYLCASRTPSRTDTQYFGPGTRLTVL.

The CDR3 bases are TGTGCCAGCAGCATCGGACAGCATAACTATGGCTACACCTTC. Translation: CASSIGQHNYGYTF. The genes are TRBV12-3 or TRBV12-4 and TRBJ1-2; the D gene is possibly TRBD1 (6 bases). CDR3 length equals 14 residues. The V and J ends lost 6 bases and 1 base respectively, with 12 bases between them.

The chain combines TRBV4-2 with TRBJ2-5, with TRBD1 matching 7 bases. The CDR3 totals 15 residues. The germline V gene has CDR1 LGHNA and CDR2 YNFKEQ. The V and J ends lost 0 bases and 11 bases, in that order; junction bases with no gene match: 12. CDR3 sequence reads: CASSQDWAGGNEQYF. CDR3 nucleotides: TGTGCCAGCAGCCAAGATTGGGCAGGGGGAAATGAGCAGTACTTC.

V is TRBV15 and J is TRBJ1-4; the D gene is possibly TRBD1 (6 bases). CDR3 length equals 16 residues. V lost 4 bases and J 5 bases, leaving 17 bases between the germline ends. The germline V gene encodes CDR1 LNHNV and CDR2 YYDKDF (reference sequence). In nucleotides, the CDR3 is TGTGCCACCAGCAAACAGGTTGGGGGCGGGAATGAAAAACTGTTTTTT. It yields the protein CATSKQVGGGNEKLFF.

The table lists this clonotype with a few counts. The V and J genes are TRBV3-1 and TRBJ1-1, with TRBD1 as a possible D gene (5 bases). The CDR3 runs 12 residues. V dropped 4 bases and J dropped 10 bases, with 13 bases sitting between them. Germline CDR1 LGHDT, CDR2 YNNKEL (reference sequence). DNA of the CDR3: TGTGCCAGCAGCCCAGGGAGTGAGGGAGCTTTCTTT. Amino acids: CASSPGSEGAFF.

The gene calls are TRBV14 and TRBJ2-2; 11 bases are a match to TRBD2. Germline V gene sequence: CDR1 SGHDN, CDR2 FVKESK. The CDR3 consists of 16 residues. The V segment lost 5 bases and the J segment 5 bases; nucleotides outside the gene matches: 7. The CDR3 DNA sequence: TGTGCCAGCAGCGATCGACTAGCGGGGCGGACCGGGGAGCTGTTTTTT. This encodes CASSDRLAGRTGELFF.

The rearrangement links TRBV6-5 to TRBJ2-1; 7 bases line up with TRBD1. V shed 5 bases and J 5 bases; nucleotides not matched to a gene: 6. CDR3 size: 14 residues. CDR1 MNHEY and CDR2 SVGAGI come from the germline V gene. The CDR3 sequence: CASSPSTGHNEQFF. DNA of the CDR3: TGTGCCAGCAGTCCGTCGACAGGGCACAATGAGCAGTTCTTC.

This clonotype was detected once. The chain combines TRBV5-1 with TRBJ2-1; D is unresolved. Trimming stripped 0 bases from V and 1 base from J, with 11 bases between. Germline lookup yields CDR1 SGHRS and CDR2 YFSETQ. This CDR3 has 16 residues. The CDR3 DNA follows: TGCGCCAGCAGCTTGGAGGGTCGGCAGTCCTACAATGAGCAGTTCTTC. Amino acids: CASSLEGRQSYNEQFF.

This clonotype has just a few counts. The V gene is TRBV7-9, the J gene TRBJ1-6; tentatively, D is TRBD1 (6 bases). Germline CDR1 and CDR2: SEHNR and FQNEAQ (reference sequence). Trimming shortened V by 2 bases and J by 12 bases, and 8 bases separated the two germline ends. This CDR3 has 12 amino acids. The CDR3 loop is CASSLSQGPLHF. In nucleotides, the CDR3 is TGTGCCAGCAGCTTATCACAGGGACCCCTCCACTTT. The full variable domain, with the rest looked up from reference TRBV7-9 and TRBJ1-6, is DTGVSQNPRHKITKRGQNVTFRCDPISEHNRLYWYRQTLGQGPEFLTYFQNEAQLEKSRLLSDRFSAERPKGSFSTLEIQRTEQGDSAMYLCASSLSQGPLHFGNGTRLTVT.

This rearrangement joins TRBV12-3 or TRBV12-4 to TRBJ2-3; D is perhaps TRBD2 (5 bases). Trimming pared 3 bases from V and 3 bases from J, leaving 22 bases between. The CDR3 runs 18 residues. CDR3 nucleotide sequence: TGTGCCAGCAGTTTGGGAGCGGTCCTACTCTCTAGAACAGATACGCAGTATTTT. Translated, it gives CASSLGAVLLSRTDTQYF.

The chain employs TRBV30 and TRBJ2-5; D may correspond to TRBD1 or TRBD2 (5 bases each). This CDR3 has 13 residues. CDR1 is GTSNPN, CDR2 SVGIG, per germline (reference sequence). Deletions cut 1 base from V and 1 base from J, with 7 bases between. CDR3 bases: TGTGCCTGGAGTGACGGGGCCCAAGAGACCCAGTACTTC. This encodes CAWSDGAQETQYF.

This clonotype turned up a few times. This rearrangement joins TRBV5-6 to TRBJ1-6; D is unresolved. The CDR3 runs 16 residues. The V end was cut by 4 bases, the J end by 5 bases, with 16 bases between. CDR1 and CDR2 from the germline V gene are SGHDT and YYEEEE. DNA for the CDR3: TGTGCCAGCAGCCCCGACATTATTAACCATAATTCACCCCTCCACTTT. Amino acid sequence: CASSPDIINHNSPLHF.

This clonotype was detected a few times. In DNA, the CDR3 is TGTGCCCGGCGGACAGATAGCAATCAGCCCCAGCATTTT. This sequence encodes CARRTDSNQPQHF. This chain uses TRBV28 with TRBJ1-5, with D perhaps TRBD1 (6 bases). The germline gives CDR1 MDHEN, CDR2 SYDVKM. CDR3 size: 13 residues. Trimming stripped 11 bases from V and 0 bases from J, with 11 bases between.

The rearrangement links TRBV29-1 to TRBJ1-3; a weak D match, TRBD1 (6 bases). The CDR3 spans 14 residues. Germline lookup yields CDR1 SQVTM and CDR2 ANQGSEA. V was clipped by 6 bases and J by 1 base, with 13 bases between them. In DNA form, the CDR3 reads TGCAGCGTAAAACAGGGAGGGTCTGGAAACACCATATATTTT. Translation: CSVKQGGSGNTIYF.

This clonotype was observed a handful of times. The rearrangement joins TRBV4-1 to TRBJ2-1, with 7 bases matching TRBD2. After removal of 0 bases from V and 8 bases from J, the junction contained 4 bases not matched to a gene. The CDR3 sequence is 14 residues long. Germline CDR1 reads MGHRA; CDR2 reads YSYEKL. The CDR3 nucleotides read TGCGCCAGCAGCCAAGAGGGGGGGATCTATGAGCAGTTCTTC. It yields the protein CASSQEGGIYEQFF.